Presented here are 2 T cell receptor beta chains from one specimen sequenced in a study of T cell responses to AZD1222 COVID-19 vaccine. Assay used: immunoSEQ multiplex PCR; TCRdb lists only in-frame clones, some missing. Among roughly 140,000 clones listed, roughly 92% were seen once. Sequencing was performed on peripheral blood, taken on day 0 of AZD1222 vaccination. These receptors all stem from an adult in good health.

In DNA form, the CDR3 reads TGTGCCAGTAGGGCACGGACTGATACGCAGTATTTT. Amino acid sequence: CASRARTDTQYF. The chain is built from TRBV19 and TRBJ2-3; the D gene is possibly TRBD2 (5 bases). V was cut by 6 bases and J by 6 bases, with 10 bases left in between. The CDR3 consists of 12 residues. CDR1 is LNHDA and CDR2 is SQIVND in the germline V gene (reference sequence). Full variable domain (remainder filled in from reference TRBV19 and TRBJ2-3): DGGITQSPKYLFRKEGQNVTLSCEQNLNHDAMYWYRQDPGQGLRLIYYSQIVNDFQKGDIAEGYSVSREKKESFPLTVTSAQKNPTAFYLCASRARTDTQYFGPGTRLTVL.

This chain links TRBV18 with TRBJ1-2; D uncertain. Looked up from germline, CDR1 is KGHSH and CDR2 is LQKENI. Trimming stripped 9 bases from V and 4 bases from J, with 15 bases between. The CDR3 loop spans 13 amino acids. This CDR3 reads CASSAGEGYGYTF. CDR3 coding DNA: TGTGCCAGTTCGGCCGGGGAAGGCTATGGCTACACCTTC.